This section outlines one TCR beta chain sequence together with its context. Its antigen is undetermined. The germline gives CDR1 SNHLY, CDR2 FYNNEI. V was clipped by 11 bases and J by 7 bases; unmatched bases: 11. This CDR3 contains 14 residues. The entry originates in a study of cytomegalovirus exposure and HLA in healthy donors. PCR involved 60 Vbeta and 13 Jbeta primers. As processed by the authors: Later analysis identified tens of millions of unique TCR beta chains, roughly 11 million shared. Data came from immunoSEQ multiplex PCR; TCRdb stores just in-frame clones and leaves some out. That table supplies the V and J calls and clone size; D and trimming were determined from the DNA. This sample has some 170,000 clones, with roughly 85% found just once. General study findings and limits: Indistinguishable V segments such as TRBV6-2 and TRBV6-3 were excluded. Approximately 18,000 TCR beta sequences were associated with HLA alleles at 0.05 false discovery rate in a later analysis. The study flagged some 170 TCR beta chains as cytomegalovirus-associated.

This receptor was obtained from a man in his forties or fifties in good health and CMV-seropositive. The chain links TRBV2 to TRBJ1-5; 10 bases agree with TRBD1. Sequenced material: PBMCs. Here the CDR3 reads CASATGGAGQPQHF. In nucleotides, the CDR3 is TGTGCCTCAGCGACAGGGGGCGCCGGACAGCCCCAGCATTTT.